The T cell receptor beta chain under discussion was sequenced for a study of vaccination effects on CD4 cells after COVID-19. Study information: Participants completed two doses of the BNT162b2 or mRNA-1273 vaccine.

ViraFEST used viral peptide pools to expand antigen-specific CD4+ T cells before sequencing. After about 10 days in culture, the CD4+ T cells were isolated. The infection with SARS-CoV-2 (confirmed by PCR) occurred in this person between March and December 2020. Supplemented with around 9.3 IU/ml IL-2 and 8 to 10 ug/ml peptides, approximately 2 million PBMC per well were kept in culture. The negative control culture condition consisted of an HIV-1 Nef peptide pool. Replacing half the medium with IL-2 medium was done on days 3 and 7. This clone was counted only a few times. The antigen is not known. The ends lost 4 bases at V and 5 bases at J; junction bases unmatched: 8. This CDR3 has 16 amino acids. Germline assignment: CDR1 LGHNA and CDR2 YSLEER. Assay used: immunoSEQ multiplex PCR; TCRdb lists only in-frame clones, some missing. Of 60,000 to 75,000 clones listed, 73% are singletons.

The sequencing used CD4+ T cells from PBMCs cultured with HIV peptides, collected before COVID-19 vaccination. As for subset: HIV-1 Nef peptide pool negative control/reference culture. V gene TRBV4-3 combines with J gene TRBJ1-4, with 9 bases fitting TRBD1. This clonotype was obtained from a human donor who had a prior SARS-CoV-2 infection. CDR3 sequence reads: CASSPGQGRGNEKLFF. CDR3 nucleotide sequence: TGCGCCAGCAGCCCTGGACAGGGGAGAGGGAATGAAAAACTGTTTTTT.